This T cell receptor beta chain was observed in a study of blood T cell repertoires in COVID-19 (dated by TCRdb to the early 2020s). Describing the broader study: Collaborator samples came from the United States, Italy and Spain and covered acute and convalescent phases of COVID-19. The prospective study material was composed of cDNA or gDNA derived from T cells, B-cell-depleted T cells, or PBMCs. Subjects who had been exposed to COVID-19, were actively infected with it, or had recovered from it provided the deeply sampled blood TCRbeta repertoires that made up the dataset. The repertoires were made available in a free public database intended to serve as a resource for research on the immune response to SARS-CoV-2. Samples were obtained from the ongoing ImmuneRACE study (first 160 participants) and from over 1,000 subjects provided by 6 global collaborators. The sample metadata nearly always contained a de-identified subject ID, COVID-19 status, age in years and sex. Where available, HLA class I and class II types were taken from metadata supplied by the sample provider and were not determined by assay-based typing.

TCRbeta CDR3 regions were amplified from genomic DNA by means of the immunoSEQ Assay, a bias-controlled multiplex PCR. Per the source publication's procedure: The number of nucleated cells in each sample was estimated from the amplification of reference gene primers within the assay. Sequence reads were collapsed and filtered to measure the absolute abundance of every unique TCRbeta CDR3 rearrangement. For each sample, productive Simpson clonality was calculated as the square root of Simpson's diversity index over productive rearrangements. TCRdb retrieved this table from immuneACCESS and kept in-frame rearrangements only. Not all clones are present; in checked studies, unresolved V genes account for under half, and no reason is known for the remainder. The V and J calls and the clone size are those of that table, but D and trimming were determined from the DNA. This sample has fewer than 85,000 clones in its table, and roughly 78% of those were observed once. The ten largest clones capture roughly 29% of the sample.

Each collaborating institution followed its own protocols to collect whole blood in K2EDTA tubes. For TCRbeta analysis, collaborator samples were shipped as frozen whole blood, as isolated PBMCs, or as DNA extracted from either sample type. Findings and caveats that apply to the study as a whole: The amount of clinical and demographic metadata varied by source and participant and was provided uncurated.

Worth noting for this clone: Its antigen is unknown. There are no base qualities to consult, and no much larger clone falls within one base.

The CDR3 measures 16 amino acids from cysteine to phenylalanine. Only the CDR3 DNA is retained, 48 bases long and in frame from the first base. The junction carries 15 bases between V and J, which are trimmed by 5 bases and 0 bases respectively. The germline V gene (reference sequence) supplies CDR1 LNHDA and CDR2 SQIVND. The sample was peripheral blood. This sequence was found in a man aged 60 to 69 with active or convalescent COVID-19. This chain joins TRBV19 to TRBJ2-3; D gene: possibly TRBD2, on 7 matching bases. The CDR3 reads CASSGGGHPSTDTQYF. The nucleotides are TGTGCCAGTAGTGGGGGGGGACACCCCAGCACAGATACGCAGTATTTT. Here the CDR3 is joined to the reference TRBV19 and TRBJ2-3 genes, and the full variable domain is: DGGITQSPKYLFRKEGQNVTLSCEQNLNHDAMYWYRQDPGQGLRLIYYSQIVNDFQKGDIAEGYSVSREKKESFPLTVTSAQKNPTAFYLCASSGGGHPSTDTQYFGPGTRLTVL.